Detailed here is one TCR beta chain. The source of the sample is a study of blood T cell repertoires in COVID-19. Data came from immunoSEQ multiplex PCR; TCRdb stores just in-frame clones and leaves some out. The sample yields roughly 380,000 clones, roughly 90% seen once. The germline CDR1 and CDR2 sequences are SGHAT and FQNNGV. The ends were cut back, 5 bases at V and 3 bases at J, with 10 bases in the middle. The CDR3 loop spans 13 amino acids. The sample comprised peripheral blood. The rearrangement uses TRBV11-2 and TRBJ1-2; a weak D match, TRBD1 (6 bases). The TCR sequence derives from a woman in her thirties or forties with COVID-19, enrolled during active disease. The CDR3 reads CASSLTGYYGYTF. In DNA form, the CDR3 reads TGTGCCAGCAGCCTAACAGGGTACTATGGCTACACCTTC.